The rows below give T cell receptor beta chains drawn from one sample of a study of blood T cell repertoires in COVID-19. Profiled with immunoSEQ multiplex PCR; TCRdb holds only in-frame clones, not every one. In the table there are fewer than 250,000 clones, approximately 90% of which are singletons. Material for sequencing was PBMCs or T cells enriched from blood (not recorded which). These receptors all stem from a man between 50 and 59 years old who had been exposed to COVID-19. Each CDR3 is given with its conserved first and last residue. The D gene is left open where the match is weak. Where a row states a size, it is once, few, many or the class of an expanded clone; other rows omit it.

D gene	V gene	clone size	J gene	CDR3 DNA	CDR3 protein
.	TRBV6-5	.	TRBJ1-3	TGTGCCAGCAGACGCGGGACGGACTCTGGAAACACCATATATTTT	CASRRGTDSGNTIYF
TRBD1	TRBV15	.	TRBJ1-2	TGTGCCACCAGCAGGGGGACAGGGGAGATACGTGGCTACACCTTC	CATSRGTGEIRGYTF
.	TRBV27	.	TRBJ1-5	TGTGCCAGCAGTTCTGGACACTCGGTTAGCAATCAGCCCCAGCATTTT	CASSSGHSVSNQPQHF
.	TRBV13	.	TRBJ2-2	TGTGCCAGCAGCTCACAGATGGGCAGGGATTACACCGGGGAGCTGTTTTTT	CASSSQMGRDYTGELFF
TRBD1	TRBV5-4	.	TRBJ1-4	TGTGCCAGCAGCCTTGACAGGGCTGAAAAACTGTTTTTT	CASSLDRAEKLFF
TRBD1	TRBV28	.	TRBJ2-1	TGTGCCAGCAGTGAAACAGGGGGCTACTACAATGAGCAGTTCTTC	CASSETGGYYNEQFF
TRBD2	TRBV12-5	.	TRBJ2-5	TGTGCTAGTGGTTTGGGTAGCGGGGGCGGGGAGACCCAGTACTTC	CASGLGSGGGETQYF
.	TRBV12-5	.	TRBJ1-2	TGTGCTAGTGGCCCTAGGCATCTCTATGGCTACACCTTC	CASGPRHLYGYTF
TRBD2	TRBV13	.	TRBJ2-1	TGTGCCAGCAGCTTAGTCCGGGAGGTACTCATGAATGAGCAGTTCTTC	CASSLVREVLMNEQFF
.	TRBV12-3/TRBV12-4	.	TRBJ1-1	TGTGCCAGCACCTTGGCAGGAAGTTGGGCTTTCTTT	CASTLAGSWAFF
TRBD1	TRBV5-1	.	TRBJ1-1	TGCGCCAGCAGCTCGGGACAGCCAAACGGAAACACTGAAGCTTTCTTT	CASSSGQPNGNTEAFF
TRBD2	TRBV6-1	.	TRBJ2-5	TGTGCCAGCAGTGAGAGAGCGGGAGTCCTTTCGTCGTCCCAAGAGACCCAGTACTTC	CASSERAGVLSSSQETQYF
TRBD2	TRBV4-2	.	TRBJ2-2	TGTGCCAGCAGCCGAGACCCAGCGGGGCCCCAAGCCGTGTACACCGGGGAGCTGTTTTTT	CASSRDPAGPQAVYTGELFF
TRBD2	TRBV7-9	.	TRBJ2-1	TGTGCCAGCAGCTTCTTAGCGGGAGTTTACAATGAGCAGTTCTTC	CASSFLAGVYNEQFF
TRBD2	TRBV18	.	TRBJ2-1	TGTGCCAGCTCAATCGGACTAGCGGGTAACAATGAGCAGTTCTTC	CASSIGLAGNNEQFF
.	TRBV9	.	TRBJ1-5	TGTGCCAGCAGCGTAGGCAGGACGGGACAAACAGGCAATCAGCCCCAGCATTTT	CASSVGRTGQTGNQPQHF
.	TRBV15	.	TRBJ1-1	TGTGCCACCAGCAGAGCAGGTCAGATCATGAACACTGAAGCTTTCTTT	CATSRAGQIMNTEAFF
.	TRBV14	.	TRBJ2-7	TGTGCCAGCAGTCCCGGACAGCTGTACTCCTACGAGCAGTACTTC	CASSPGQLYSYEQYF
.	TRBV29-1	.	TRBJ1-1	TGCAGCGTCGTTATGCAGGTGAACACTGAAGCTTTCTTT	CSVVMQVNTEAFF
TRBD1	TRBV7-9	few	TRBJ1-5	TGTGCCAGCAGCCGGGACAGGGTCAATCAGCCCCAGCATTTT	CASSRDRVNQPQHF
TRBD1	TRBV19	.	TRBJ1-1	TGTGCCAGTGACCGGGGACAGCTGAACACTGAAGCTTTCTTT	CASDRGQLNTEAFF
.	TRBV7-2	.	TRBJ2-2	TGTGCCAGCAGCCCTGGGCCGCGCGCGAACACCGGGGAGCTGTTTTTT	CASSPGPRANTGELFF
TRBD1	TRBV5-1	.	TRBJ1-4	TGCGCCAGCAGTGGAAACAGGGGAGCCGAAAAACTGTTTTTT	CASSGNRGAEKLFF
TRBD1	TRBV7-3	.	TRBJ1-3	TGTGCCAGCAGCTCGGGACAGAGTGGAAACACCATATATTTT	CASSSGQSGNTIYF
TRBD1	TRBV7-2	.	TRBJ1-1	TGTGCCAGCAGCCCGAGGCAGGGGGCGCCCACTGAAGCTTTCTTT	CASSPRQGAPTEAFF
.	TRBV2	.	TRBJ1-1	TGTGCCAGCAGTTATGACATAGATGAAGCTTTCTTT	CASSYDIDEAFF
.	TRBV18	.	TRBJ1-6	TGTGCCAGCTCACCAATGACGGGGAATTCACCCCTCCACTTT	CASSPMTGNSPLHF
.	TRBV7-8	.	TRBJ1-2	TGTGCCAGCAGCTTAGCGGCAGACTATGGCTACACCTTC	CASSLAADYGYTF
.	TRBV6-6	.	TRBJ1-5	TGTGCCAGCAGTTACCAGGGGTTTGAACCCCAGCATTTT	CASSYQGFEPQHF
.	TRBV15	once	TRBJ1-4	TGTGCCACCAGCTTTTATACGCCAGGGTTTGAAAAACTGTTTTTT	CATSFYTPGFEKLFF
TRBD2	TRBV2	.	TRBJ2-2	TGTGCCAGCAACTGGGGTAGCGGGGGACCCAACACCGGGGAGCTGTTTTTT	CASNWGSGGPNTGELFF
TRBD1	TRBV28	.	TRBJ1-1	TGTGCCAGCAGTTTACCCCCCCTACAGGGGGCAGGGAACACTGAAGCTTTCTTT	CASSLPPLQGAGNTEAFF
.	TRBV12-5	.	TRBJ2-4	TGTGCTAGTGGTTTGGTATTGGGACTAGCCAAAAACATTCAGTACTTC	CASGLVLGLAKNIQYF
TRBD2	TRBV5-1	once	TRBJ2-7	TGCGCCAGCAGCCTGCCGACTAGCGGGAGCTCCTACGAGCAGTACTTC	CASSLPTSGSSYEQYF
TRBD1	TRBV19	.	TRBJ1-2	TGTGCCAGTAGTGACACGGGACAGGGGGTGGTATATGGCTACACCTTC	CASSDTGQGVVYGYTF
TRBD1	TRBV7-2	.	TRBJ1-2	TGTGCCAGCAGATTCGACAGGGGTGAGGTCTATGGCTACACCTTC	CASRFDRGEVYGYTF
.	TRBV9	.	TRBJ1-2	TGTGCCAGCAGCGTAGGAGGGGCGGGAACTAACTATGGCTACACCTTC	CASSVGGAGTNYGYTF
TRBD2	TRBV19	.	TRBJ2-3	TGTGCCAGTAGTACCTCGGGGGGGCTGGATACGCAGTATTTT	CASSTSGGLDTQYF
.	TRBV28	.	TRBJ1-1	TGTGCCAGCAGTTTATGGTACAAGAACACTGAAGCTTTCTTT	CASSLWYKNTEAFF
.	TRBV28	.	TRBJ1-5	TGTGCCAGCAGCCTGGACAGATACTATCAGCCCCAGCATTTT	CASSLDRYYQPQHF
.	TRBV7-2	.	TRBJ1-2	TGTGCCAGCAGCTACGGGCCGACAGATGGCTACACCTTC	CASSYGPTDGYTF
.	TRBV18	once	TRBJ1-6	TGTGCCAGCTCACCCTCCGACAGGTTCGGTTCACCCCTCCACTTT	CASSPSDRFGSPLHF
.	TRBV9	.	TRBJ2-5	TGTGCCAGCAGCCAAAGAGAGGGGGGGAAGACCCAGTACTTC	CASSQREGGKTQYF
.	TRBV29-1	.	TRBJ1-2	TGCAGCGTCGTGCACAGGGAGAACTATGGCTACACCTTC	CSVVHRENYGYTF
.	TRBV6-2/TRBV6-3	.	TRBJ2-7	TGTGCCAGCAGTTACTCAGGGGTCGCCTACGAGCAGTACTTC	CASSYSGVAYEQYF
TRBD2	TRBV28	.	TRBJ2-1	TGTGCCAGCGCCACTAGCGGGAGATACAATGAGCAGTTCTTC	CASATSGRYNEQFF
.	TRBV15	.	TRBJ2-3	TGTGCCACCGCGCGGTTGGACTATGGCACAGATACGCAGTATTTT	CATARLDYGTDTQYF
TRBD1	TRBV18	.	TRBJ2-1	TGTGCCAGCTCACCATGGGACAGGGGAAACAATGAGCAGTTCTTC	CASSPWDRGNNEQFF
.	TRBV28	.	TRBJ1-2	TGTGCCAGCAGCGGGGACACCGCCTCTAACTATGGCTACACCTTC	CASSGDTASNYGYTF
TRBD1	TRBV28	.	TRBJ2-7	TGTGCCAGCATAACCGGGACAGGGTTCTACGAGCAGTACTTC	CASITGTGFYEQYF
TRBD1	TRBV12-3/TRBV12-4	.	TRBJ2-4	TGTGCCAGCACCGTGACAGGGAAAAACATTCAGTACTTC	CASTVTGKNIQYF
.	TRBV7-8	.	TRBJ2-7	TGTGCCAGCAGCTGGGGAACAGGGATCAGCTCCTACGAGCAGTACTTC	CASSWGTGISSYEQYF
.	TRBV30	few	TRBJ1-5	TGTGCCTGGAGTGTGGACACCAATCAGCCCCAGCATTTT	CAWSVDTNQPQHF
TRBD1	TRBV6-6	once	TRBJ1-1	TGTGCCAGCAGTTCGGGACAGGGGTGGGCTTTCTTT	CASSSGQGWAFF
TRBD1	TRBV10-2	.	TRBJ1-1	TGCGCCAGCAGGAAGGGACAGGCCAGCGTTCTTGAAGCTTTCTTT	CASRKGQASVLEAFF
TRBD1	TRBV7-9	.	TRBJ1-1	TGTGCCAGCAACCGACAGGGGGGAAACACTGAAGCTTTCTTT	CASNRQGGNTEAFF
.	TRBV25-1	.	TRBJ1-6	TGTGCCAGCAGTCGGGTCCTCTATAATTCACCCCTCCACTTT	CASSRVLYNSPLHF
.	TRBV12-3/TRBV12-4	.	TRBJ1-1	TGTGCCAGCAGTTTAAACAGCAACACTGAAGCTTTCTTT	CASSLNSNTEAFF